These T cell receptor beta chains were read from a single sample in a study of T cell changes during pregnancy in multiple sclerosis. Clones were sequenced by immunoSEQ multiplex PCR, and TCRdb holds only the in-frame ones, with some missing. The table shows roughly 100,000 clones, with roughly nine tenths occurring only once. The material was peripheral blood, obtained before pregnancy. Receptor source: a female donor with multiple sclerosis, enrolled in a pregnancy study. CDR3s include the opening cysteine and the closing phenylalanine or tryptophan. A D gene is named only where the DNA matches it firmly. Rows give clone size only sometimes, using once, few, many, or a class for an expanded clone.

V gene: TRBV5-5; J gene: TRBJ2-7; D gene: TRBD2; clone size: -; CDR3 protein: CASSLVLTSVFYEQYF; CDR3 DNA: TGTGCCAGCAGCTTGGTCCTCACTAGCGTATTCTACGAGCAGTACTTC
V gene: TRBV18; J gene: TRBJ1-6; D gene: -; clone size: -; CDR3 protein: CASSPRQADNSPLHF; CDR3 DNA: TGTGCCAGCTCACCGAGACAGGCGGATAATTCACCCCTCCACTTT
V gene: TRBV4-2; J gene: TRBJ2-2; D gene: TRBD2; clone size: -; CDR3 protein: CASSLGTSGSVVTGELFF; CDR3 DNA: TGTGCCAGCAGTCTTGGGACTAGCGGGAGTGTAGTGACCGGGGAGCTGTTTTTT
V gene: TRBV10-3; J gene: TRBJ2-5; D gene: -; clone size: -; CDR3 protein: CAISESTIRETQYF; CDR3 DNA: TGTGCCATCAGTGAGAGTACTATACGGGAGACCCAGTACTTC
V gene: TRBV6-1; J gene: TRBJ2-3; D gene: TRBD2; clone size: -; CDR3 protein: CASSEIGGGGTDTQYF; CDR3 DNA: TGTGCCAGCAGTGAAATCGGGGGAGGGGGCACAGATACGCAGTATTTT
V gene: TRBV4-1; J gene: TRBJ2-7; D gene: TRBD2; clone size: once; CDR3 protein: CASSQRLAGGWSSYEQYF; CDR3 DNA: TGCGCCAGCAGCCAACGACTAGCGGGAGGGTGGAGCTCCTACGAGCAGTACTTC
V gene: TRBV28; J gene: TRBJ2-7; D gene: -; clone size: -; CDR3 protein: CASSFHYRDINSYEQYF; CDR3 DNA: TGTGCCAGCAGTTTTCACTACAGGGATATAAATTCCTACGAGCAGTACTTC
V gene: TRBV11-2; J gene: TRBJ2-4; D gene: TRBD1; clone size: -; CDR3 protein: CASSWDRLNIQYF; CDR3 DNA: TGTGCCAGCAGCTGGGACAGGTTGAACATTCAGTACTTC
V gene: TRBV5-1; J gene: TRBJ1-5; D gene: -; clone size: few; CDR3 protein: CASSLGTGNQPQHF; CDR3 DNA: TGCGCCAGCAGCTTGGGCACAGGCAATCAGCCCCAGCATTTT
V gene: TRBV5-1; J gene: TRBJ2-7; D gene: TRBD2; clone size: -; CDR3 protein: CASNPDGLAGLGQYF; CDR3 DNA: TGCGCCAGCAACCCGGATGGACTAGCGGGATTGGGGCAGTACTTC
V gene: TRBV6-1; J gene: TRBJ2-7; D gene: TRBD2; clone size: -; CDR3 protein: CASSQTGTRLYEQYF; CDR3 DNA: TGTGCCAGCAGTCAAACAGGGACTAGATTATACGAGCAGTACTTC
V gene: TRBV5-4; J gene: TRBJ2-5; D gene: TRBD2; clone size: -; CDR3 protein: CASSLTTSGQETQYF; CDR3 DNA: TGTGCCAGCAGCTTAACGACTAGCGGCCAAGAGACCCAGTACTTC
V gene: TRBV9; J gene: TRBJ2-3; D gene: -; clone size: -; CDR3 protein: CASSVVSTDTQYF; CDR3 DNA: TGTGCCAGCAGCGTAGTCAGTACAGATACGCAGTATTTT
V gene: TRBV28; J gene: TRBJ1-5; D gene: -; clone size: -; CDR3 protein: CASRLDRTYSNQPQHF; CDR3 DNA: TGTGCCAGCAGATTAGACAGGACCTATAGCAATCAGCCCCAGCATTTT
V gene: TRBV30; J gene: TRBJ2-7; D gene: -; clone size: -; CDR3 protein: CAWVSQGAYEQYF; CDR3 DNA: TGTGCCTGGGTTTCACAGGGCGCCTACGAGCAGTACTTC
V gene: TRBV27; J gene: TRBJ1-2; D gene: TRBD1; clone size: -; CDR3 protein: CASSYSTTGLRGYTF; CDR3 DNA: TGTGCCAGCAGTTATTCCACGACAGGGCTGAGAGGCTACACCTTC
V gene: TRBV30; J gene: TRBJ2-5; D gene: TRBD2; clone size: -; CDR3 protein: CAWSHLAGGKQETQYF; CDR3 DNA: TGTGCCTGGAGTCATCTAGCGGGGGGAAAACAAGAGACCCAGTACTTC
V gene: TRBV5-4; J gene: TRBJ1-3; D gene: -; clone size: -; CDR3 protein: CASSRVTLRDSGNTIYF; CDR3 DNA: TGTGCCAGCAGCCGCGTCACCCTGCGAGACTCTGGAAACACCATATATTTT
V gene: TRBV7-9; J gene: TRBJ1-1; D gene: TRBD1; clone size: -; CDR3 protein: CASSLGTGANPEAFF; CDR3 DNA: TGTGCCAGCAGCCTTGGGACAGGGGCGAACCCTGAAGCTTTCTTT
V gene: TRBV30; J gene: TRBJ2-1; D gene: TRBD2; clone size: -; CDR3 protein: CAWSPSSGDADEQFF; CDR3 DNA: TGTGCCTGGAGCCCCTCTAGCGGGGATGCGGATGAGCAGTTCTTC
V gene: TRBV5-4; J gene: TRBJ2-1; D gene: -; clone size: -; CDR3 protein: CASLPDSSYNEQFF; CDR3 DNA: TGTGCCAGTCTTCCCGACAGCTCCTACAATGAGCAGTTCTTC
V gene: TRBV5-1; J gene: TRBJ2-2; D gene: TRBD2; clone size: -; CDR3 protein: CASSFGLPGGSAGELFF; CDR3 DNA: TGCGCCAGCAGCTTCGGGCTCCCGGGAGGGTCGGCCGGGGAGCTGTTTTTT
V gene: TRBV18; J gene: TRBJ2-1; D gene: -; clone size: -; CDR3 protein: CASSSSTSSYNEQFF; CDR3 DNA: TGTGCCAGCTCATCCTCCACGAGCTCCTACAATGAGCAGTTCTTC
V gene: TRBV7-3; J gene: TRBJ2-6; D gene: -; clone size: -; CDR3 protein: CASSPHPGPGANVLTF; CDR3 DNA: TGTGCCAGCAGCCCTCATCCAGGGCCTGGGGCCAACGTCCTGACTTTC
V gene: TRBV19; J gene: TRBJ1-2; D gene: TRBD1; clone size: -; CDR3 protein: CASSRSGTGDRGYGYTF; CDR3 DNA: TGTGCCAGTAGCAGATCCGGGACAGGAGATCGCGGCTATGGCTACACCTTC
V gene: TRBV5-4; J gene: TRBJ2-3; D gene: -; clone size: -; CDR3 protein: CASSLPGLARDTQYF; CDR3 DNA: TGTGCCAGCAGCTTGCCCGGCTTAGCGAGAGATACGCAGTATTTT
V gene: TRBV7-9; J gene: TRBJ2-5; D gene: -; clone size: -; CDR3 protein: CASSVTGREETQYF; CDR3 DNA: TGTGCCAGCAGCGTCACAGGTAGAGAAGAGACCCAGTACTTC
V gene: TRBV30; J gene: TRBJ1-1; D gene: -; clone size: few; CDR3 protein: CAWSRQANTEAFF; CDR3 DNA: TGTGCCTGGAGTAGGCAGGCGAACACTGAAGCTTTCTTT
V gene: TRBV10-3; J gene: TRBJ1-5; D gene: -; clone size: few; CDR3 protein: CAISAGRDNQPQHF; CDR3 DNA: TGTGCCATCAGTGCAGGGAGGGACAATCAGCCCCAGCATTTT
V gene: TRBV27; J gene: TRBJ2-5; D gene: -; clone size: -; CDR3 protein: CASSSLFTGVGQETQYF; CDR3 DNA: TGTGCCAGCAGTTCCCTTTTTACGGGAGTCGGTCAAGAGACCCAGTACTTC
V gene: TRBV6-7; J gene: TRBJ1-2; D gene: -; clone size: -; CDR3 protein: CASSHRGGDYTF; CDR3 DNA: TGTGCCAGCAGTCACCGTGGGGGGGACTACACCTTC
V gene: TRBV4-2; J gene: TRBJ2-3; D gene: -; clone size: -; CDR3 protein: CASSQGSGLTDTQYF; CDR3 DNA: TGTGCCAGCAGCCAAGGTAGCGGCCTCACAGATACGCAGTATTTT
V gene: TRBV28; J gene: TRBJ2-1; D gene: TRBD2; clone size: -; CDR3 protein: CASSRYSGNSYNEQFF; CDR3 DNA: TGTGCCAGCAGCCGCTATAGCGGGAACTCCTACAATGAGCAGTTCTTC
V gene: TRBV19; J gene: TRBJ1-1; D gene: -; clone size: -; CDR3 protein: CASSGYRYTEAFF; CDR3 DNA: TGTGCCAGTAGTGGTTACAGGTACACTGAAGCTTTCTTT
V gene: TRBV19; J gene: TRBJ1-1; D gene: -; clone size: -; CDR3 protein: CASSSGDWSGAFF; CDR3 DNA: TGTGCCAGTAGTTCGGGGGATTGGAGTGGAGCTTTCTTT
V gene: TRBV5-1; J gene: TRBJ2-2; D gene: -; clone size: -; CDR3 protein: CASSPDSNTGELFF; CDR3 DNA: TGCGCCAGCAGCCCGGACAGCAACACCGGGGAGCTGTTTTTT
V gene: TRBV7-2; J gene: TRBJ2-2; D gene: -; clone size: -; CDR3 protein: CASSVSGKNTGELFF; CDR3 DNA: TGTGCCAGCAGCGTAAGCGGCAAGAACACCGGGGAGCTGTTTTTT
V gene: TRBV7-9; J gene: TRBJ1-1; D gene: TRBD1; clone size: -; CDR3 protein: CASSLAETGAKPMSTEAFF; CDR3 DNA: TGTGCCAGCAGCTTAGCCGAGACAGGGGCGAAACCAATGAGCACTGAAGCTTTCTTT
V gene: TRBV28; J gene: TRBJ1-2; D gene: -; clone size: -; CDR3 protein: CASSYRHFTGSGYTF; CDR3 DNA: TGTGCCAGCAGTTACCGGCATTTTACAGGGTCTGGCTACACCTTC
V gene: TRBV19; J gene: TRBJ2-1; D gene: TRBD2; clone size: few; CDR3 protein: CASSTPSRSGSAEQFF; CDR3 DNA: TGTGCCAGTAGTACACCCTCGCGTAGCGGGAGTGCTGAGCAGTTCTTC
V gene: TRBV4-3; J gene: TRBJ1-6; D gene: -; clone size: -; CDR3 protein: CASSRLAGGYDPRNSPLHF; CDR3 DNA: TGCGCCAGCAGCCGTCTCGCGGGGGGCTACGATCCTCGTAATTCACCCCTCCACTTT
V gene: TRBV30; J gene: TRBJ2-7; D gene: -; clone size: -; CDR3 protein: CAWRSRAYSYEQYF; CDR3 DNA: TGTGCCTGGAGGAGCAGGGCTTACTCCTACGAGCAGTACTTC
V gene: TRBV28; J gene: TRBJ2-3; D gene: TRBD1; clone size: -; CDR3 protein: CASSSPGQGTDTQYF; CDR3 DNA: TGTGCCAGCAGTTCCCCGGGACAGGGAACAGATACGCAGTATTTT
V gene: TRBV4-1; J gene: TRBJ1-1; D gene: -; clone size: -; CDR3 protein: CASSNRGAVDPEAFF; CDR3 DNA: TGCGCCAGCAGCAACCGGGGAGCGGTGGACCCGGAAGCTTTCTTT
V gene: TRBV6-5; J gene: TRBJ2-7; D gene: -; clone size: -; CDR3 protein: CASSGAGLTYEQYF; CDR3 DNA: TGTGCCAGCAGTGGGGCGGGACTTACCTACGAGCAGTACTTC